This T cell receptor beta chain was profiled in a study of CXCR3-negative and CXCR3-positive naive CD8 T cells. Study-level results: Compared with CXCR3-negative naive cells, CXCR3-positive naive cells showed more hydrophobic TRB CDR3s.

Germline V gene lookup returns CDR1 DFQATT and CDR2 SNEGSKA (reference sequence). The CDR3 spans 13 residues. It was by 5' RACE with UMI labels that the TRB cDNA libraries were prepared. Reprocessing the 5' RACE reads, TCRdb reports a single entry for every CDR3 protein and omits DNA. This sample's table has under 6,000 distinct CDR3 sequences. Judged by frequency, this clonotype is medium-sized. What it binds is not known. Material: naive CXCR3+ CD8+ T cells from blood. This sample's subset: CD45RO-CCR7+CD27+CD95- naive CD8+ T cells expressing CXCR3 (TNR3+). The V call is TRBV20-1, the J call TRBJ1-1. The sequence was obtained from a human donor in good health. Some clones in this sample may be carry-over from other donors' samples. The chain's CDR3 is CSASRALNTEAFF.